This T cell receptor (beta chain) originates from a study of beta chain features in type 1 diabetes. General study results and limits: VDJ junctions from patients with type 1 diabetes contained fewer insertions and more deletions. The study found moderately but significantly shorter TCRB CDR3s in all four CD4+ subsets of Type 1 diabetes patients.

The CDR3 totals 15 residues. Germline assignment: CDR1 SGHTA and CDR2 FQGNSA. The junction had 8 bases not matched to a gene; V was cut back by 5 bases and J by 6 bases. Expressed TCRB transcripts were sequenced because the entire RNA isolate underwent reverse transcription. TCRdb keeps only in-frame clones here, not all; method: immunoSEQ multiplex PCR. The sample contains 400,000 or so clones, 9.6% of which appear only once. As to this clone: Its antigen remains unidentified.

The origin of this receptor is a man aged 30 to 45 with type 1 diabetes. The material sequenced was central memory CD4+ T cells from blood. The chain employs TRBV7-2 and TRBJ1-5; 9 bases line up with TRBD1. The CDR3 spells CASSRDRGVGQPQHF. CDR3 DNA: TGTGCCAGCAGCCGAGACAGGGGGGTAGGTCAGCCCCAGCATTTT.